The clone carrying this TCR beta chain is a singleton in its sample. The study recruited people aged roughly 18 to 89 years across approximately 23 US areas. A COVID-19 case had been met by exposed participants during the 2 weeks before study entry. This sample was taken from a study of blood T cell repertoires in COVID-19. Across the whole study: Specimens from acute and convalescent COVID-19 originated in the United States, Italy and Spain.

Assay used: immunoSEQ multiplex PCR; TCRdb lists only in-frame clones, some missing. This table has roughly 230,000 clones, 70% to 90% appearing once. Trimming stripped 6 bases from V and 6 bases from J, with 14 bases between. This CDR3 has 13 residues. In germline, CDR1 is SNHLY, CDR2 FYNNEI. This TCR was recovered from a woman in her forties or fifties who had been exposed to COVID-19. The rearrangement links TRBV2 to TRBJ1-2; a weak D match, TRBD1 (5 bases). What was sequenced was PBMCs or T cells enriched from blood (not recorded which). CDR3 loop: CASRETVMDGYTF. The CDR3 DNA reads as TGTGCCAGCAGGGAGACAGTGATGGATGGCTACACCTTC.